A selection of T cell receptor beta chains follows, all from one sample in a study of blood T cell repertoires in COVID-19. Assay: immunoSEQ multiplex PCR; the TCRdb copy retains only in-frame clones and omits some. The sample lists roughly 250,000 clones, around nine tenths occurring once. The sample was peripheral blood. These TCRs come from a man aged 25 to 40 with acute or convalescent COVID-19. Both conserved end residues are part of each CDR3. A D gene is named only where the DNA matches it firmly. Clone size is shown for a subset of rows, as once, few, many or a class of expanded clone.

D: -; J: TRBJ2-7; size: -; V: TRBV19; DNA: TGTGCCAGTAGTATAGCCGGGGGGCCCTACGAGCAGTACTTC; CDR3: CASSIAGGPYEQYF
D: -; J: TRBJ1-1; size: -; V: TRBV6-4; DNA: TGTGCCAGCAGAGAAGACAGGTCATCTAACACTGAAGCTTTCTTT; CDR3: CASREDRSSNTEAFF
D: -; J: TRBJ2-7; size: -; V: TRBV30; DNA: TGTGCCTGGGGTGGTGGGGGCGCTTACGAGCAGTACTTC; CDR3: CAWGGGGAYEQYF
D: -; J: TRBJ1-2; size: -; V: TRBV5-4; DNA: TGTGCCAGCAGCTTGAACAGGGACTATGGCTACACCTTC; CDR3: CASSLNRDYGYTF
D: TRBD1; J: TRBJ2-2; size: -; V: TRBV19; DNA: TGTGCCAGTACCCCCCAAGGACAGGGGGCCGGGGAGCTGTTTTTT; CDR3: CASTPQGQGAGELFF
D: -; J: TRBJ1-3; size: -; V: TRBV5-4; DNA: TGTGCCAGCAGCTCAGGTGGTTTCAGCCCCTCTGGAAACACCATATATTTT; CDR3: CASSSGGFSPSGNTIYF
D: -; J: TRBJ2-2; size: -; V: TRBV19; DNA: TGTGCCAGTAGTATTGGAGGCCCCGGGGAGCTGTTTTTT; CDR3: CASSIGGPGELFF
D: -; J: TRBJ1-2; size: -; V: TRBV7-8; DNA: TGTGCCAGCAGCCCCGACGCCAACCGACGGGTTTTCTATGGCTACACCTTC; CDR3: CASSPDANRRVFYGYTF
D: -; J: TRBJ1-1; size: -; V: TRBV5-6; DNA: TGTGCCAGCAGCTTGGTTGAGGGGGTCACTGAAGCTTTCTTT; CDR3: CASSLVEGVTEAFF
D: -; J: TRBJ1-2; size: -; V: TRBV2; DNA: TGTGCCAGCGCGCCGAGGAAGAACTATGGCTACACCTTC; CDR3: CASAPRKNYGYTF
D: -; J: TRBJ1-4; size: -; V: TRBV5-6; DNA: TGTGCCAGCAGCTTGACCGAGTATCTTGCAACTAATGAAAAACTGTTTTTT; CDR3: CASSLTEYLATNEKLFF
D: -; J: TRBJ1-1; size: -; V: TRBV27; DNA: TGTGCCAGCAGTTATCGGGGGGTGGGGGACACTGAAGCTTTCTTT; CDR3: CASSYRGVGDTEAFF
D: TRBD2; J: TRBJ2-3; size: -; V: TRBV9; DNA: TGTGCCAGCAGCGTAGCTGGGGCGGGGGGGCGTACAGATACGCAGTATTTT; CDR3: CASSVAGAGGRTDTQYF
D: -; J: TRBJ2-7; size: -; V: TRBV18; DNA: TGTGCCAGCTCACACCGGAGGGACAGCCTCTACGAGCAGTACTTC; CDR3: CASSHRRDSLYEQYF
D: -; J: TRBJ1-2; size: few; V: TRBV7-9; DNA: TGTGCCAGCAGCTTTACCAATGACAGGAGCTATGGCTACACCTTC; CDR3: CASSFTNDRSYGYTF
D: TRBD1; J: TRBJ1-1; size: -; V: TRBV7-8; DNA: TGTGCCAGCAGCCTACGTAAGGGGGCAGGGAACACTGAAGCTTTCTTT; CDR3: CASSLRKGAGNTEAFF
D: TRBD1; J: TRBJ2-7; size: -; V: TRBV7-9; DNA: TGTGCCAGCAGCTTAGGGGGACAGTCCTACGAGCAGTACTTC; CDR3: CASSLGGQSYEQYF
D: -; J: TRBJ1-6; size: -; V: TRBV3-1/TRBV3-2; DNA: TGTGCCAGCAGCCTCCCCAGGGCAAGTTCACCCCTCCACTTT; CDR3: CASSLPRASSPLHF
D: -; J: TRBJ1-2; size: -; V: TRBV12-3/TRBV12-4; DNA: TGTGCCAGCAGTCTACAGGGCCCGTATGGCTACACCTTC; CDR3: CASSLQGPYGYTF
D: -; J: TRBJ1-1; size: once; V: TRBV10-3; DNA: TGTGCCATCCGGGAGGTAGGGGCTGAAGCTTTCTTT; CDR3: CAIREVGAEAFF
D: -; J: TRBJ2-5; size: -; V: TRBV5-1; DNA: TGCGCCAGCAGCTTGGCCGGGGGAGGACAAGAGACCCAGTACTTC; CDR3: CASSLAGGGQETQYF
D: TRBD1; J: TRBJ1-5; size: once; V: TRBV12-3/TRBV12-4; DNA: TGTGCCAGCAGTTTGGACAGGGGCCAGCCCCAGCATTTT; CDR3: CASSLDRGQPQHF
D: -; J: TRBJ1-2; size: -; V: TRBV27; DNA: TGTGCCAGCAGTCCCCAGATTACTGGGGGGTTAGGAGGCTACACCTTC; CDR3: CASSPQITGGLGGYTF
D: -; J: TRBJ1-1; size: -; V: TRBV25-1; DNA: TGTGCCAGCAGTGAAACACCAAACACTGAAGCTTTCTTT; CDR3: CASSETPNTEAFF
D: -; J: TRBJ1-5; size: -; V: TRBV27; DNA: TGTGCCAGCAGACCACTACAGGAACAGCCCCAGCATTTT; CDR3: CASRPLQEQPQHF